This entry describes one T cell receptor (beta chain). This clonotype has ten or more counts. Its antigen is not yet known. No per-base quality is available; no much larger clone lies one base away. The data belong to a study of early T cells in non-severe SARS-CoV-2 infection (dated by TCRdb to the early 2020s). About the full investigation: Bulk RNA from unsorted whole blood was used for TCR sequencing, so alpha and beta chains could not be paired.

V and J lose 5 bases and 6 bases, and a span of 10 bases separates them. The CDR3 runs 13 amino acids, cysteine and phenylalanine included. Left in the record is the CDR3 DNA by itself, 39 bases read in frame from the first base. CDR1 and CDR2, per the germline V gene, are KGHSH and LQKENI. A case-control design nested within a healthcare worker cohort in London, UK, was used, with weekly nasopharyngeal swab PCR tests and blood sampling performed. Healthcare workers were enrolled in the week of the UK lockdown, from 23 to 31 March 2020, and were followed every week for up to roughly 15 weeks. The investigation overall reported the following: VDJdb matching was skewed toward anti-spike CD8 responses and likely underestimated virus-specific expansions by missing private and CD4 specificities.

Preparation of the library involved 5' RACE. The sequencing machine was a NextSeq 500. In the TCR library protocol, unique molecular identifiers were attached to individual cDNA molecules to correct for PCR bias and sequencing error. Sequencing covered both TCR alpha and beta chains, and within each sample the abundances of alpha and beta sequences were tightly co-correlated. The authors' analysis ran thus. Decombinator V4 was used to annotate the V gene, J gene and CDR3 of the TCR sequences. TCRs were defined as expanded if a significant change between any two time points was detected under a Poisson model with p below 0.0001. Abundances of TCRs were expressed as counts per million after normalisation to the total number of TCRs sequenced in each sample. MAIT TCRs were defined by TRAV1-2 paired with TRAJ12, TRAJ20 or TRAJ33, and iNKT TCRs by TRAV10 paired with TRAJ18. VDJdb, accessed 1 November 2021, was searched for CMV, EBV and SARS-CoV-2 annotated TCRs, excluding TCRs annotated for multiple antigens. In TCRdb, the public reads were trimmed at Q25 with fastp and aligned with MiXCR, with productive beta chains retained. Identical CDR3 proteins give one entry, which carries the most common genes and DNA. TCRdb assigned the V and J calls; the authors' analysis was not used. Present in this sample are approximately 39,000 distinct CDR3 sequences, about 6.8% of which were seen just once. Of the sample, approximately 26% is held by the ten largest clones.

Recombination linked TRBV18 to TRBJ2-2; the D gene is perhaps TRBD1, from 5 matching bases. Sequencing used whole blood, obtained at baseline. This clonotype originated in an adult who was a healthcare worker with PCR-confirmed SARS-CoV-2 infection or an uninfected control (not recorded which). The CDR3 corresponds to CASSAGFPGELFF. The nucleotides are TGTGCCAGCTCAGCAGGGTTCCCCGGGGAGCTGTTTTTT.